The rows below give T cell receptor beta chains drawn from one sample of a study of blood T cell repertoires in COVID-19. Sequencing was performed with immunoSEQ multiplex PCR; in TCRdb, only in-frame clones are kept and a portion is missing. The sample lists hundreds of thousands of clones; around 88% were seen once. What was sequenced was peripheral blood. The source of these receptors is an elderly man with acute or convalescent COVID-19. Both conserved end residues are part of each CDR3. D genes are given only for firm matches. Size values are once, few and many counts, or a class for expanded clones, and some rows have none.

V	J	D	size	length	DNA	CDR3
TRBV12-3/TRBV12-4	TRBJ2-7	.	.	11	TGTGCCAACAGTTTTGGGCAGGGTCAGTACTTC	CANSFGQGQYF
TRBV4-2	TRBJ2-5	TRBD1	.	15	TGTGCCAGCAGCCTTAACGTGGGACAGCAAGAGACCCAGTACTTC	CASSLNVGQQETQYF
TRBV15	TRBJ1-4	.	.	17	TGTGCCACCAGCAGAGGAGTCATATCCACAACTAATGAAAAACTGTTTTTT	CATSRGVISTTNEKLFF
TRBV7-9	TRBJ1-4	TRBD1	.	13	TGTGCCAGCAGCTGGGGACAGGCTGAAAAACTGTTTTTT	CASSWGQAEKLFF
TRBV7-9	TRBJ1-3	TRBD1	.	14	TGTGCCAGCAGCTCACGACAGGGAATGAACACCATATATTTT	CASSSRQGMNTIYF
TRBV12-5	TRBJ2-1	TRBD2	.	13	TGTGCTAGTGGTATAGGACTAGTTAATGAGCAGTTCTTC	CASGIGLVNEQFF
TRBV27	TRBJ1-3	.	.	17	TGTGCCAGCAGTTTGGTTGGAGGGACCCACCCTGGAAACACCATATATTTT	CASSLVGGTHPGNTIYF
TRBV6-2/TRBV6-3	TRBJ2-4	TRBD1	.	14	TGTGCCAGCACCCCAACAGGGGAGAAAAACATTCAGTACTTC	CASTPTGEKNIQYF
TRBV3-1/TRBV3-2	TRBJ1-2	TRBD1	.	13	TGTGCCAGCAGCTTACGGGACAGTTCCGGCTACACCTTC	CASSLRDSSGYTF
TRBV4-2	TRBJ2-7	.	.	13	TGTGCCAGCAGCCTTGGAGTTATCAACGAGCAGTACTTC	CASSLGVINEQYF
TRBV10-1	TRBJ2-7	TRBD1	.	13	TGCGCCAGCCCGGGACAGGGAACCTACGAGCAGTACTTC	CASPGQGTYEQYF
TRBV4-1	TRBJ2-7	.	.	15	TGCGCCAGCAGCCTTACCGGGACACCCTCCTACGAGCAGTACTTC	CASSLTGTPSYEQYF
TRBV19	TRBJ2-7	TRBD2	.	14	TGTGCCAGTAGTACCCTAGCGGTTACTTACGAGCAGTACTTC	CASSTLAVTYEQYF
TRBV5-4	TRBJ1-4	TRBD1	.	16	TGTGCCAGCAGCTCCGGGCGGGACAGGGTGAATGAAAAACTGTTTTTT	CASSSGRDRVNEKLFF
TRBV28	TRBJ2-1	.	.	15	TGTGCCAGCAGCCCCGGGGGTTTTCTTTACAATGAGCAGTTCTTC	CASSPGGFLYNEQFF
TRBV7-8	TRBJ2-4	TRBD2	.	15	TGTGCCAGCAGCTTGGGGACTAGCGGCTACGACATTCAGTACTTC	CASSLGTSGYDIQYF
TRBV7-2	TRBJ2-3	TRBD2	.	17	TGTGCCAGCAGCTCACAAGGGGCGGGAGGGCGAGCAGATACGCAGTATTTT	CASSSQGAGGRADTQYF
TRBV14	TRBJ1-4	.	once	13	TGTGCCAGCAGCCGACAGGTTAATGAAAAACTGTTTTTT	CASSRQVNEKLFF
TRBV5-1	TRBJ1-1	.	.	15	TGCGCCAGCAGCTTGCGGACTTCCCGGGTGGCTGAAGCTTTCTTT	CASSLRTSRVAEAFF
TRBV7-2	TRBJ2-7	.	.	13	TGTGCCAGCAGCTTAGCGGGGGGAAGCGAGCAGTACTTC	CASSLAGGSEQYF
TRBV14	TRBJ1-1	.	.	13	TGTGCCAGCAGCCAATACATGAACACTGAAGCTTTCTTT	CASSQYMNTEAFF
TRBV25-1	TRBJ1-6	.	.	13	TGTGCCAGCAGGGGCTCGTCTGGTTCACCCCTCCACTTT	CASRGSSGSPLHF
TRBV18	TRBJ1-4	TRBD1	.	17	TGTGCCAGCTCACCGGGACAGGTCCGCCTTGTTAATGAAAAACTGTTTTTT	CASSPGQVRLVNEKLFF
TRBV7-2	TRBJ2-3	TRBD2	.	17	TGTGCCAGCAGCTTACAGGCTAGCGGGGATTTCACAGATACGCAGTATTTT	CASSLQASGDFTDTQYF
TRBV5-1	TRBJ1-1	.	.	13	TGCGCCAGCAGCTTAACAGGGTTCACTGAAGCTTTCTTT	CASSLTGFTEAFF
TRBV7-2	TRBJ2-3	.	.	14	TGTGCCAGCAGCACCGGGACTGGCACAGATACGCAGTATTTT	CASSTGTGTDTQYF
TRBV7-8	TRBJ2-5	.	.	15	TGTGCCAGCAGCTTCGGTGGGGGGGCCCAAGAGACCCAGTACTTC	CASSFGGGAQETQYF
TRBV3-1/TRBV3-2	TRBJ1-2	TRBD1	.	13	TGTGCCAGCAGCCTAAGGGACAGCTATGGCTACACCTTC	CASSLRDSYGYTF
TRBV18	TRBJ1-2	.	.	13	TGTGCCAGCTCACAGACAGGCGGACGGGGCTACACCTTC	CASSQTGGRGYTF
TRBV7-2	TRBJ2-5	TRBD1	.	15	TGTGCCAGCAGCTACGGGGGACAGGGGATGGAGACCCAGTACTTC	CASSYGGQGMETQYF
TRBV15	TRBJ2-1	TRBD2	.	17	TGTGCCACCAGCACTAATAGCGGGAGGGCCTCATTTAATGAGCAGTTCTTC	CATSTNSGRASFNEQFF
TRBV5-4	TRBJ2-1	TRBD1	.	14	TGTGCCAGCAGCTGGAAGACAGGGAATAATGAGCAGTTCTTC	CASSWKTGNNEQFF
TRBV28	TRBJ1-5	.	once	13	TGTGCCAGCAGTCCCCCCTATAATCAGCCCCAGCATTTT	CASSPPYNQPQHF
TRBV5-6	TRBJ2-3	TRBD2	.	16	TGTGCCAGCAGCTTGGGACTAGCGGGGCCCACAGATACGCAGTATTTT	CASSLGLAGPTDTQYF
TRBV25-1	TRBJ2-7	.	once	13	TGTGCCAGCGCCCGACAAGGTGTCGGCGAGCAGTACTTC	CASARQGVGEQYF
TRBV9	TRBJ1-2	TRBD1	.	15	TGTGCCAGCAGCGCACACCAGGACAGGGGCTATGGCTACACCTTC	CASSAHQDRGYGYTF
TRBV14	TRBJ1-4	.	.	12	TGTGCCAGCAGCCAAGATCGGGAAAAACTGTTTTTT	CASSQDREKLFF
TRBV3-1/TRBV3-2	TRBJ1-6	TRBD1	.	16	TGTGCCAGCAGCCCCATCACGGGACAGGTGGGTTCACCCCTCCACTTT	CASSPITGQVGSPLHF
TRBV11-1	TRBJ2-7	.	.	13	TGTGCCAGCAGCTTGAGACAAGCCTACGAGCAGTACTTC	CASSLRQAYEQYF
TRBV5-1	TRBJ2-4	TRBD1	.	17	TGCGCCAGCAGCCGGGACAGGGAACTCCTAGCCAAAAACATTCAGTACTTC	CASSRDRELLAKNIQYF
TRBV7-2	TRBJ2-7	.	.	13	TGTGCCAGCAGCCTAGGGGGAGGCTTAGAGCAGTACTTC	CASSLGGGLEQYF
TRBV7-9	TRBJ2-5	.	.	13	TGTGCCAGCAGATCGGGACTTCTCGAGACCCAGTACTTC	CASRSGLLETQYF
TRBV11-3	TRBJ2-7	.	.	16	TGTGCCAGCAGCAAACCCGGGACTTGCAAAGCCTACGAGCAGTACTTC	CASSKPGTCKAYEQYF
TRBV28	TRBJ2-3	TRBD1	.	16	TGTGCCAGCAGTTTACAGGGGACAGGTACTCAAGATACGCAGTATTTT	CASSLQGTGTQDTQYF